Each of the 24 T cell receptor beta chains below was sequenced from the same sample in a study of regulatory T cells in long-lasting Graves disease. The authors built TCR beta libraries using iRepertoire HTBI primers and Arm-PCR of CDR3 regions. TCRdb reanalysed the multiplex PCR reads using MiXCR and keeps one entry per CDR3 protein. The sample records approximately 690,000 distinct CDR3 sequences, about 30% being singletons. Regarding time point: persistent/refractory GD, antithyroid drugs over 5 years with positive TRAb. Extracted PBMC RNA gave rise to the TCR library. The sample here was peripheral blood mononuclear cells (PBMCs), taken when the disease was refractory, from a patient treated with antithyroid drugs. The receptor source for this set is a female donor with Graves disease.

The table lists this clonotype with a few counts. CDR3 amino acids: CAWEAGAGPRFEQYF. The CDR3 DNA is TGTGCCTGGGAAGCAGGGGCAGGACCCCGTTTTGAGCAGTACTTC. This rearrangement joins TRBV30 to TRBJ2-7; maybe TRBD1 (6 bases). Germline-derived CDR1 and CDR2 are GTSNPN and SVGIG (reference sequence). The CDR3 consists of 15 residues. V was trimmed by 5 bases and J by 7 bases, leaving 24 bases between them. The whole variable domain, filled in from reference TRBV30 and TRBJ2-7, reads SQTIHQWPATLVQPVGSPLSLECTVEGTSNPNLYWYRQAAGRGLQLLFYSVGIGQISSEVPQNLSASRPQDRQFILSSKKLLLSDSGFYLCAWEAGAGPRFEQYFGPGTRLTVT.

The sample holds many counts of this clonotype. The genes are TRBV12-3 or TRBV12-4 and TRBJ2-4; 8 bases are a match to TRBD2. With V trimmed by 7 bases and J by 0 bases, 11 bases remained unmatched. CDR3 length: 17 residues. CDR3 in DNA: TGTGCCAGCACCCCGGCTAGCGGGCTCGAAGCCAAAAACATTCAGTACTTC. Translation gives CASTPASGLEAKNIQYF.

The chain carries TRBV12-3 or TRBV12-4 and TRBJ2-5; 10 bases align to TRBD2. The trim removed 4 bases at V and 1 base at J, leaving 3 bases unmatched. This CDR3 is built from 15 residues. Here the CDR3 reads CASSSQREGQETQYF. CDR3 bases: TGTGCCAGCAGTTCACAGCGGGAGGGCCAAGAGACCCAGTACTTC.

The genes are TRBV19 and TRBJ1-3, with D uncertain. Germline V lookup: CDR1 LNHDA, CDR2 SQIVND (reference sequence). Between the trimmed V and J ends, which lost 4 bases and 1 base, there was a span of 11 bases. This CDR3 region has 15 residues. CDR3 nucleotide sequence: TGTGCCAGTAGTAACCGGGCCTCTTCTGGAAACACCATATATTTT. Its protein product is CASSNRASSGNTIYF.

This clonotype was seen more than once but under ten times. This rearrangement joins TRBV20-1 to TRBJ2-7; 11 positions agree with TRBD2. This CDR3 is built from 15 residues. Germline V gene lookup returns CDR1 DFQATT and CDR2 SNEGSKA (reference sequence). J was trimmed by 5 bases and V by 5 bases; bases with no gene match: 11. The CDR3 protein is CSADTLAGGWNEQYF. CDR3 nucleotides: TGCAGTGCTGACACCTTAGCGGGAGGGTGGAACGAGCAGTACTTC.

The chain employs TRBV18 and TRBJ1-1, with D unclear. Per germline, CDR1 KGHSH and CDR2 LQKENI. V was pared by 4 bases and J by 5 bases, with 8 bases between. CDR3 size: 12 residues. CDR3 in DNA: TGTGCCAGCTCACATCGGGGAACTGAAGCTTTCTTT. It yields the protein CASSHRGTEAFF.

The sample holds a few counts of this clonotype. The chain combines TRBV18 with TRBJ1-2, with a possible D match to TRBD1 (5 bases). Germline CDR1 and CDR2: KGHSH and LQKENI. The CDR3 totals 13 residues. V shed 0 bases and J shed 8 bases, with 10 bases lying between them. In DNA, the CDR3 is TGTGCCAGCTCACCACCGGGGACGGGAGGCTACACCTTC. Its protein is CASSPPGTGGYTF.

The chain uses TRBV11-2 and TRBJ1-2; TRBD1 matches at 7 bases. V was clipped by 1 base and J by 2 bases; unmatched bases: 1. Germline V gives CDR1 SGHAT, CDR2 FQNNGV. The CDR3 covers 14 residues. CDR3: CASSLVQGNYGYTF. The DNA of the CDR3 is TGTGCCAGCAGCTTAGTACAGGGGAACTATGGCTACACCTTC.

The J gene is TRBJ1-2, the V gene TRBV30, with D possibly matching TRBD1 (5 bases). V gave up 4 bases and J gave up 4 bases, with 13 bases separating them. The germline V gene encodes CDR1 GTSNPN and CDR2 SVGIG (reference sequence). CDR3 size: 13 residues. CDR3 in amino acids: CAWTPGQSYGYTF. As DNA, the CDR3 is TGTGCCTGGACCCCGGGGCAGAGCTATGGCTACACCTTC.

This chain links TRBV7-3 with TRBJ2-3, with 7 nucleotides matching TRBD2. This CDR3 has 16 residues. Germline trimming cut 1 base from V and 5 bases from J; bases unmatched to any gene: 9. Germline V CDR1 and CDR2: SGHTA, FQGTGA. CDR3: CASSLMGREWGDTQYF. DNA for the CDR3: TGTGCCAGCAGCTTAATGGGGCGGGAGTGGGGAGATACGCAGTATTTT. The variable domain in full, completed from reference TRBV7-3 and TRBJ2-3, reads GAGVSQTPSNKVTEKGKYVELRCDPISGHTALYWYRQSLGQGPEFLIYFQGTGAADDSGLPNDRFFAVRPEGSVSTLKIQRTERGDSAVYLCASSLMGREWGDTQYFGPGTRLTVL.

This clonotype was found many times. The chain links TRBV12-5 to TRBJ2-5; 9 positions agree with TRBD1. The CDR3 consists of 14 residues. V lost 3 bases to trimming and J lost 5 bases; unmatched junction nucleotides: 4. The germline CDR1 and CDR2 sequences are LGHNT and FRNRAP. CDR3: CASGLGQGRETQYF. The CDR3 coding sequence is TGTGCTAGTGGTTTAGGACAGGGGCGGGAGACCCAGTACTTC.

J is TRBJ2-7 and V is TRBV10-3, with TRBD2 identical over 10 bases. The CDR3 extends over 15 amino acids. V shed 2 bases, J shed 5 bases, and the junction held 6 bases outside the gene matches. Germline V gene data show CDR1 as ENHRY and CDR2 as SYGVKD. CDR3: CAISEGLAGADEQYF. Written as DNA, the CDR3 is TGTGCCATCAGTGAGGGGCTAGCGGGAGCCGACGAGCAGTACTTC.

This sequence joins TRBV7-9 and TRBJ1-3, with unresolved D. Trimming removed 6 bases at V and 2 bases at J, with 14 bases between. The CDR3 length is 15 residues. Germline V lookup: CDR1 SEHNR, CDR2 FQNEAQ (reference sequence). The CDR3 DNA reads as TGTGCCAGCAGTCCATTAAGTGGCGCTGGAAACACCATATATTTT. Amino acid sequence: CASSPLSGAGNTIYF.

In its sample, this clonotype was seen a few times. The V call is TRBV29-1, the J call TRBJ2-5; possible D gene TRBD2, 5 bases. The CDR3 length is 12 residues. Germline V gene sequence: CDR1 SQVTM, CDR2 ANQGSEA. V was pared by 3 bases and J by 7 bases, with 12 bases between. CDR3 protein: CSVDRQEGTQYF. The DNA of the CDR3 is TGCAGCGTTGATAGGCAAGAGGGGACCCAGTACTTC.

The chain carries TRBV20-1 and TRBJ1-2; D might be TRBD1 (5 bases). The germline V gene encodes CDR1 DFQATT and CDR2 SNEGSKA (reference sequence). Deletions cut 6 bases from V and 6 bases from J, with 14 bases between. This CDR3 has 12 residues. CDR3 bases: TGCAGTGCGCAGAAATTGACAGATGGCTACACCTTC. Protein product: CSAQKLTDGYTF.

V and J are TRBV7-8 and TRBJ2-7; 7 positions agree with TRBD2. Germline CDR1 and CDR2: SGHVS and FQNEAQ. V lost 5 bases, J lost 0 bases, and 7 bases stayed unmatched. The length of the CDR3 is 15 residues. The CDR3: CASSTTSAYSYEQYF. CDR3 DNA: TGTGCCAGCAGCACCACTAGCGCCTACTCCTACGAGCAGTACTTC.

The chain uses TRBV20-1 and TRBJ1-1; 8 positions match TRBD1. CDR3 length: 14 residues. Germline assignment: CDR1 DFQATT and CDR2 SNEGSKA (reference sequence). J gave up 5 bases and V 6 bases, and 11 bases lay outside the gene matches. The CDR3 DNA is TGCAGTGCAGCCGGGGACAGGCAGAGGACTGAAGCTTTCTTT. Protein product: CSAAGDRQRTEAFF.

The V call is TRBV28, the J call TRBJ1-1; D is ambiguous. V was trimmed by 8 bases and J by 1 base, leaving 11 bases between them. Germline V gives CDR1 MDHEN, CDR2 SYDVKM. This CDR3 has 13 residues. The CDR3, as DNA: TGTGCCAGCCGCACCCCGGGGAACACTGAAGCTTTCTTT. This gives the protein CASRTPGNTEAFF. The whole variable domain, filled in from reference TRBV28 and TRBJ1-1, reads DVKVTQSSRYLVKRTGEKVFLECVQDMDHENMFWYRQDPGLGLRLIYFSYDVKMKEKGDIPEGYSVSREKKERFSLILESASTNQTSMYLCASRTPGNTEAFFGQGTRLTVV.

This clonotype was seen at least ten times. The CDR3 loop reads CASSLRRQGLGIYGYTF. The CDR3 DNA follows: TGTGCCAGCAGTTTAAGGCGCCAGGGGCTCGGAATCTATGGCTACACCTTC. The chain joins TRBV28 to TRBJ1-2; D is possibly TRBD1 (6 bases). The CDR3 has 17 amino acids. Per the germline V gene, CDR1 is MDHEN and CDR2 is SYDVKM. Trimming shortened V by 2 bases and J by 4 bases, and 20 bases separated the two germline ends.

Many counts were recorded for this clonotype. The chain couples TRBV12-3 or TRBV12-4 to TRBJ1-4; TRBD1 aligns across 9 bases. The CDR3 length is 14 residues. The ends lost 6 bases at V and 5 bases at J; junction bases unmatched: 4. The CDR3 DNA reads as TGTGCCAGCAGCAAAACAGGGGGCAATGAAAAACTGTTTTTT. Its translation: CASSKTGGNEKLFF.

The chain couples TRBV11-2 to TRBJ1-4, with 9 bases that match TRBD1. Germline V CDR1 and CDR2: SGHAT, FQNNGV. The CDR3 totals 14 residues. J gave up 7 bases and V 5 bases, and 5 bases lay outside the gene matches. CDR3: CASSQTGQGEKLFF. The DNA for the CDR3 is TGTGCCAGCAGCCAAACGGGACAGGGTGAAAAACTGTTTTTT. Full variable domain (missing parts from reference TRBV11-2 and TRBJ1-4): EAGVAQSPRYKIIEKRQSVAFWCNPISGHATLYWYQQILGQGPKLLIQFQNNGVVDDSQLPKDRFSAERLKGVDSTLKIQPAKLEDSAVYLCASSQTGQGEKLFFGSGTQLSVL.

This clonotype was seen ten or more times. The chain couples TRBV12-3 or TRBV12-4 to TRBJ1-2; tentative D call: TRBD1 (5 bases). CDR3 length: 13 residues. V lost 5 bases, J lost 8 bases, and 15 bases lay in between. DNA for the CDR3: TGTGCCAGCAGTACTCAGGGTATTCGGGGCTACACCTTC. It encodes CASSTQGIRGYTF.

This clonotype has more than one count but fewer than ten. The chain joins TRBV9 to TRBJ2-7; unclear D gene. Germline V lookup: CDR1 SGDLS, CDR2 YYNGEE. V lost 0 bases and J 5 bases, leaving 15 bases between the germline ends. The CDR3 runs to 15 residues. The CDR3, as DNA: TGTGCCAGCAGCGTAGCCGGCGCGAACCCGAACGAGCAGTACTTC. Amino acid sequence: CASSVAGANPNEQYF.

The chain links TRBV5-1 to TRBJ1-1; D is uncertain. CDR3 length: 15 residues. Germline V CDR1 and CDR2: SGHRS, YFSETQ. With 4 bases removed from V and 6 bases from J, the gap between germline ends came to 19 bases. The CDR3 loop reads CASSRMNGFGSEAFF. In DNA form, the CDR3 reads TGCGCCAGCAGCCGGATGAATGGGTTTGGATCTGAAGCTTTCTTT.